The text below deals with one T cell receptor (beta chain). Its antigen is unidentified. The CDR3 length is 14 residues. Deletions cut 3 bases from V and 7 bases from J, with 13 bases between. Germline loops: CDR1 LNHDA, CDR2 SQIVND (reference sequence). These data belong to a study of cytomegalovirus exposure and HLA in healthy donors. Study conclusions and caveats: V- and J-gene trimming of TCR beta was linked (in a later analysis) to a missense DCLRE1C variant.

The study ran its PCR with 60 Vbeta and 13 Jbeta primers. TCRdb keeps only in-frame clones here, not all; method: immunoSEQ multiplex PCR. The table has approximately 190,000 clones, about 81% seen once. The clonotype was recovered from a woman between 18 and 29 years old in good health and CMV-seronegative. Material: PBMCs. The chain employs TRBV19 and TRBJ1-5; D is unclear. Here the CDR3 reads CASSIERGGQPQHF. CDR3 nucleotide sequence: TGTGCCAGTAGTATTGAGCGGGGAGGCCAGCCCCAGCATTTT.